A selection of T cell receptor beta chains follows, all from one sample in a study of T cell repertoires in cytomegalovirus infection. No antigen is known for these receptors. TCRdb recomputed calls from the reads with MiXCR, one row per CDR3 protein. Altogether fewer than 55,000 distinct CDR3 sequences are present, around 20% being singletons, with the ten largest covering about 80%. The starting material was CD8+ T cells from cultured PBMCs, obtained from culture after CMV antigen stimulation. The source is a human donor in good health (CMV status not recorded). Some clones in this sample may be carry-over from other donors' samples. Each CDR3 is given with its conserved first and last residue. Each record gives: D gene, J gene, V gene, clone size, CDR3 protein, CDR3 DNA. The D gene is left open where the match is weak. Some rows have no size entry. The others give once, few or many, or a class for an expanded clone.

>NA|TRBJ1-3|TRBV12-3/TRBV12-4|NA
CASSLVGSGNTIYF
TGTGCCAGCAGTTTAGTAGGGTCCGGAAACACCATATATTTT
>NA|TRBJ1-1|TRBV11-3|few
CASSLGSNTEAFF
TGTGCCAGCAGCTTAGGTTCCAACACTGAAGCTTTCTTT
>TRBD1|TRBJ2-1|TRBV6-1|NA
CASSEEGGYDNEQFF
TGTGCCAGCAGTGAAGAAGGGGGCTACGACAATGAGCAGTTCTTC
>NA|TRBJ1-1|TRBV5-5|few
CASSLGIGTEAFF
TGTGCCAGCAGCTTAGGGATAGGTACTGAAGCTTTCTTT
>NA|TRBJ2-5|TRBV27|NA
CASSFTTGVQETQYF
TGTGCCAGCAGTTTCACGACTGGGGTACAAGAGACCCAGTACTTC
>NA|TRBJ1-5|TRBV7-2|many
CASSYRDSPNQPQHF
TGTGCCAGCAGCTACCGAGACAGTCCCAATCAGCCCCAGCATTTT
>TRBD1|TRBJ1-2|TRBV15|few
CATSPIPGQTYGYTF
TGTGCCACCAGTCCCATACCGGGACAGACCTATGGCTACACCTTC
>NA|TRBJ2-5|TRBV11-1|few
CASSLALASSETQYF
TGTGCCAGCAGCTTAGCGCTGGCTAGCTCAGAGACCCAGTACTTC
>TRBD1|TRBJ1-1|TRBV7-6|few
CASSFRTGGKNTEAFF
TGTGCCAGCAGCTTCCGGACAGGGGGCAAGAACACTGAAGCTTTCTTT
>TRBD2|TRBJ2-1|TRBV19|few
CASSIIQPSGALRPPFF
TGTGCCAGTAGTATAATTCAGCCTAGCGGGGCCCTTAGGCCTCCGTTCTTC
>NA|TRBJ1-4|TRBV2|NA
CASSSGTTWEKLFF
TGTGCCAGCAGTTCCGGGACTACCTGGGAAAAACTGTTTTTT
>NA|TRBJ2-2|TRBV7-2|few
CASSLEVLPNTGELFF
TGTGCCAGCAGCTTAGAAGTTCTTCCGAACACCGGGGAGCTGTTTTTT
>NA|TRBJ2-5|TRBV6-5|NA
CASSYGVVASQETQYF
TGTGCCAGCAGTTACGGGGTTGTCGCAAGCCAAGAGACCCAGTACTTC
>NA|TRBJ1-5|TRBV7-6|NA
CASSLELLPQHF
TGTGCCAGCAGCTTAGAACTGTTGCCCCAGCATTTT
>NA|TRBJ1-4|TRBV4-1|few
CASSHREGLFF
TGCGCCAGCAGCCATAGGGAAGGGCTGTTTTTT
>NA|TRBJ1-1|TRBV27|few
CASSLSGFTEAFF
TGTGCCAGCAGTTTATCAGGGTTCACTGAAGCTTTCTTT
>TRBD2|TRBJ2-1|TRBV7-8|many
CASSLTSGAHNEQFF
TGTGCCAGCAGCTTGACTAGCGGGGCACACAATGAGCAGTTCTTC
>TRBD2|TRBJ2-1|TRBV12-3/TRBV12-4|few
CASSLEGWAGVLNEQFF
TGTGCCAGCAGTTTAGAAGGTTGGGCGGGGGTCCTGAATGAGCAGTTCTTC
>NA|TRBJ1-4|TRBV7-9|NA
CASSLGVELFF
TGTGCCAGCAGCTTAGGGGTAGAACTGTTTTTT
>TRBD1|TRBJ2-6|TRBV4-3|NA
CASSQDIFGQGLSGANVLTF
TGCGCCAGCAGCCAAGATATTTTCGGACAGGGACTTTCTGGGGCCAACGTCCTGACTTTC
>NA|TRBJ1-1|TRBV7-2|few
CASSLYGNTEAFF
TGTGCCAGCAGCTTATACGGGAACACTGAAGCTTTCTTT
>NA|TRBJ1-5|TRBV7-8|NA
CASSGYGGTLLNQPQHF
TGTGCCAGCAGCGGATACGGGGGGACCCTTCTGAATCAGCCCCAGCATTTT
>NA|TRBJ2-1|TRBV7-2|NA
CASSLSRGGNEQFF
TGTGCCAGCAGTTTATCCAGGGGGGGCAATGAGCAGTTCTTC
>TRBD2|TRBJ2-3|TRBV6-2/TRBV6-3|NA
CDSSLAGSDTQYF
TGTGACAGCAGTCTAGCGGGGTCAGATACGCAGTATTTT
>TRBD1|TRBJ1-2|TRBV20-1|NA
CSASRGTGKYTF
TGCAGTGCTAGCAGAGGGACAGGGAAGTACACCTTC
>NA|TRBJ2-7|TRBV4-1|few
CASSQEPGGPEQYF
TGCGCCAGCAGCCAAGAGCCCGGGGGGCCGGAGCAGTACTTC
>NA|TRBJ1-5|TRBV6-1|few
CASSEVGGNQPQHF
TGTGCCAGCAGTGAGGTGGGAGGCAATCAGCCCCAGCATTTT
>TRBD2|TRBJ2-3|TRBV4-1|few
CASSHGAGGPPDTQYF
TGCGCCAGCAGCCATGGGGCGGGGGGCCCGCCAGATACGCAGTATTTT
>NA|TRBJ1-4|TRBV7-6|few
CASSLAGSLATNEKLFF
TGTGCCAGCAGCTTAGCAGGAAGCCTTGCAACTAATGAAAAACTGTTTTTT
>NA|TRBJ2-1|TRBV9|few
CASSSSPGQSNNEQFF
TGTGCCAGCAGCTCCTCCCCGGGACAATCTAACAATGAGCAGTTCTTC
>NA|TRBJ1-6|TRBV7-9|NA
CASSRGQPLGGSPLHF
TGTGCCAGCAGCCGTGGACAGCCCCTCGGCGGTTCACCCCTCCACTTT
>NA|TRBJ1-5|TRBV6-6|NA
CASTEGSGNQPQHF
TGTGCCAGCACCGAAGGGAGTGGCAATCAGCCCCAGCATTTT
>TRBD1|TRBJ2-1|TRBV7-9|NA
CASSLVQSGTAKDNEQFF
TGTGCCAGCAGCTTAGTACAGTCCGGGACAGCCAAGGACAATGAGCAGTTCTTC
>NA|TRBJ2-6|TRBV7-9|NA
CAAPDSGANVLTF
TGTGCCGCGCCGGACAGTGGGGCCAACGTCCTGACTTTC
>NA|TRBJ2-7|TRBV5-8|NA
CASSFRDGEIYEQYF
TGTGCCAGCAGCTTCCGGGACGGGGAGATCTACGAGCAGTACTTC
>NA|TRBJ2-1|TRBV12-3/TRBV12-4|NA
CASSTGLDEQFF
TGTGCCAGCAGTACAGGGTTGGATGAGCAGTTCTTC
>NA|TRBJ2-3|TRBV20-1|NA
CSARASQQGKDTQYF
TGCAGTGCTAGAGCCTCCCAACAGGGAAAAGATACGCAGTATTTT